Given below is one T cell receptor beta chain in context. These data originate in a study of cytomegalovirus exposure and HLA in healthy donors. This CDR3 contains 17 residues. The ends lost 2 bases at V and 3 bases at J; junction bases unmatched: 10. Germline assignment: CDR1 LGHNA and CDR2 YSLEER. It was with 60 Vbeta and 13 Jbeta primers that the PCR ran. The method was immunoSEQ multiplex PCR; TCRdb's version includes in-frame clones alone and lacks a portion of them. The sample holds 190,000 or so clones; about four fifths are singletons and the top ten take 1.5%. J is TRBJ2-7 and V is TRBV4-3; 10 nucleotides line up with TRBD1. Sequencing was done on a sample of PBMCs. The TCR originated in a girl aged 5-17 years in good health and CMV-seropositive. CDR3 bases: TGCGCCAGCAGCCAACCCTCTTCGGGGACAGGGGACTACGAGCAGTACTTC. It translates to CASSQPSSGTGDYEQYF.